These T cell receptor beta chains were read from a single sample in a study of blood T cell repertoires in COVID-19. Only in-frame clones appear in the TCRdb table, and some are missing; sequencing was by immunoSEQ multiplex PCR. In the table there are about 50,000 clones, around 83% of which are singletons. The sequencing input was peripheral blood. Receptor source: a man of 80 years or more with active COVID-19. Each CDR3 is given with its conserved first and last residue. D genes are given only for firm matches. Part of the rows lack a size; the others show once, few, many or a class for expanded clones.

-	TRBV18	TRBD2	TRBJ2-5	TGTGCCAGCTCACGGACTAGCGGGAGTCAGGTAGAGACCCAGTACTTC	CASSRTSGSQVETQYF
-	TRBV7-3	TRBD2	TRBJ2-2	TGTGCCAGCAGCTTAAGACTAGCCGCCGGGGAGCTGTTTTTT	CASSLRLAAGELFF
-	TRBV2	TRBD1	TRBJ1-5	TGTGCCAGCAGCGAGGGACAGGGGGCTGGTCAGCCCCAGCATTTT	CASSEGQGAGQPQHF
-	TRBV10-3	-	TRBJ2-5	TGTGCCATCAGTGAGTCTGGTGAAATGAGTCCGGAGACCCAGTACTTC	CAISESGEMSPETQYF
-	TRBV7-2	TRBD1	TRBJ2-3	TGTGCCAGCAGCTTAGTAGGGGGCCTCGAAAGAACAGATACGCAGTATTTT	CASSLVGGLERTDTQYF
-	TRBV3-1/TRBV3-2	TRBD1	TRBJ1-4	TGTGCCAGCAGCCAGGGACCAGGGGGTGATAATGAAAAACTGTTTTTT	CASSQGPGGDNEKLFF
-	TRBV9	-	TRBJ2-1	TGTGCCAGCAGCCGGCTCCCGGAGGAGGAGTCCTACAATGAGCAGTTCTTC	CASSRLPEEESYNEQFF
few	TRBV5-4	TRBD2	TRBJ2-7	TGTGCCAGCAGCTTGGAAACAGGGACTAGCTCCTACGAGCAGTACTTC	CASSLETGTSSYEQYF
once	TRBV3-1/TRBV3-2	-	TRBJ2-1	TGTGCCAGCAGCGGACTATCCACTAAGAACAATGAGCAGTTCTTC	CASSGLSTKNNEQFF
-	TRBV11-1	-	TRBJ2-7	TGTGCCAGCAGTCATCTGACAGGATACGAGCAGTACTTC	CASSHLTGYEQYF
-	TRBV30	TRBD1	TRBJ1-4	TGTGCCTGGAGCGGGAAAAAGGGGGCTGAGGAACTGTTTTTT	CAWSGKKGAEELFF
-	TRBV19	TRBD1	TRBJ2-5	TGTGCCAGTAGTATAGACCGTGGGCACAGGGGGCGTGAGACCCAGTACTTC	CASSIDRGHRGRETQYF
-	TRBV14	-	TRBJ1-1	TGTGCCAGCAGCCAAGATTGGGGGGTGGCTGCTTTCTTT	CASSQDWGVAAFF
-	TRBV28	TRBD2	TRBJ2-3	TGTGCCAGCAGTTTTTCTAGGACTAGCGGAATCACAGATACGCAGTATTTT	CASSFSRTSGITDTQYF